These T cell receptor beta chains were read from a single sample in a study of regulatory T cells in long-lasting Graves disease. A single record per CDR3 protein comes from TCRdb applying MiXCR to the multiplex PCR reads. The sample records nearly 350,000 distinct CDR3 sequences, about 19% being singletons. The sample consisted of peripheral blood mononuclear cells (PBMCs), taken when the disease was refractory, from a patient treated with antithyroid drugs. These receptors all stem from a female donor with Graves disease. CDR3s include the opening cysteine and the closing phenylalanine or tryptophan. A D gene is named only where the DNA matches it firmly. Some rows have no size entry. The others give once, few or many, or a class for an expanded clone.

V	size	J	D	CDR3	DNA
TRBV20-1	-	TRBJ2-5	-	CSARDLERGTNQETQYF	TGCAGTGCTAGAGACCTCGAGAGAGGGACCAACCAAGAGACCCAGTACTTC
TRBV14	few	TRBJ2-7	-	CASSQLRGSIVEQYF	TGTGCCAGCAGCCAACTAAGGGGGTCGATAGTCGAGCAGTACTTC
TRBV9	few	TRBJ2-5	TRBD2	CASSPRGAGGPGETQYF	TGTGCCAGCAGCCCCAGGGGAGCGGGAGGGCCGGGGGAGACCCAGTACTTC
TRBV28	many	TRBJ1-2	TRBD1	CASVDRANYGYTF	TGTGCCAGCGTGGACAGGGCCAACTATGGCTACACCTTC
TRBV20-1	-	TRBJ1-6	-	CSATDGGNSPLHF	TGCAGTGCCACCGACGGGGGGAATTCACCCCTCCACTTT
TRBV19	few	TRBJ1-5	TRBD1	CASSTRTGSGNSNQPQHF	TGTGCCAGTAGTACCCGGACAGGAAGCGGGAATAGCAATCAGCCCCAGCATTTT
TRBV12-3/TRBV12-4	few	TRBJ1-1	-	CASSPRERGTEAFF	TGTGCCAGCAGCCCACGGGAGCGGGGCACTGAAGCTTTCTTT
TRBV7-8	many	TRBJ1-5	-	CASSPSNSYQPQHF	TGTGCCAGCAGCCCTTCCAACTCATATCAGCCCCAGCATTTT
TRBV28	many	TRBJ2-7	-	CASSRSGGVGTYEQYF	TGTGCCAGCAGTCGGTCGGGGGGCGTTGGGACCTACGAGCAGTACTTC
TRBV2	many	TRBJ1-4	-	CASSEGLISLFKKLFF	TGTGCCAGCAGTGAGGGACTTATATCGCTGTTTAAAAAACTGTTTTTT
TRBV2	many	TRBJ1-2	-	CASSGQGLSYGYTF	TGTGCCAGCAGTGGGCAGGGGCTTTCCTATGGCTACACCTTC
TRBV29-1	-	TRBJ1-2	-	CSVEEGLGYGYTF	TGCAGCGTTGAAGAAGGGTTGGGCTATGGCTACACCTTC
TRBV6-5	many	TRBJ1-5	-	CASSYSNTVNQPQHF	TGTGCCAGCAGTTACTCGAACACAGTCAATCAGCCCCAGCATTTT
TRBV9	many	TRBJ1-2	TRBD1	CASSADREGRFFGYTF	TGTGCCAGCAGCGCAGACAGGGAGGGTAGGTTTTTTGGCTACACCTTC
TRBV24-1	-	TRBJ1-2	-	CATSPGRGYTF	TGTGCCACCAGTCCCGGGCGTGGCTACACCTTC
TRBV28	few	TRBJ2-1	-	CASSPPGAVKYNEQFF	TGTGCCAGCAGTCCTCCGGGGGCGGTAAAATACAATGAGCAGTTCTTC
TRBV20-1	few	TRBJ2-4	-	CSARDPELAKNIQYF	TGCAGTGCTAGAGACCCGGAATTAGCCAAAAACATTCAGTACTTC
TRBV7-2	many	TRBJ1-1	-	CASSLGVGMNTEAFF	TGTGCCAGCAGCTTAGGGGTAGGGATGAACACTGAAGCTTTCTTT
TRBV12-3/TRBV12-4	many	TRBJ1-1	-	CASSLDLGATEAFF	TGTGCCAGCAGTCTCGATCTGGGGGCTACTGAAGCTTTCTTT
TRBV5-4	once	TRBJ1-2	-	CASSLASEYYGYTF	TGTGCCAGCAGCTTGGCGTCAGAGTACTATGGCTACACCTTC
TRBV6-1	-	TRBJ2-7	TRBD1	CASKKGATGLSYEQYF	TGTGCCAGCAAGAAGGGGGCGACAGGACTTTCCTACGAGCAGTACTTC
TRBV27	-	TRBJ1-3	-	CASSLTDPVWGTNTIYF	TGTGCCAGCAGTTTGACAGACCCGGTGTGGGGGACGAACACCATATATTTT
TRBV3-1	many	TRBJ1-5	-	CASSQTTGNQPQHF	TGTGCCAGCAGCCAAACGACAGGCAATCAGCCCCAGCATTTT
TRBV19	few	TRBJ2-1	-	CASSLGGPYNEQFF	TGTGCCAGTAGTTTGGGGGGCCCCTACAATGAGCAGTTCTTC
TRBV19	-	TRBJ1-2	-	CASSEDPRASNYGYTF	TGTGCCAGTAGTGAGGATCCCAGGGCGTCTAACTATGGCTACACCTTC
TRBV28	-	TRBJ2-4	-	CAAGLAKNIQYF	TGTGCCGCGGGGCTAGCCAAAAACATTCAGTACTTC
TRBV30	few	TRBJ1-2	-	CAWPRQAAYLYGYTF	TGTGCCTGGCCCCGACAGGCGGCTTATCTCTATGGCTACACCTTC
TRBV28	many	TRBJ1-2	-	CASSSVGYYGYTF	TGTGCCAGCAGTTCAGTTGGGTACTATGGCTACACCTTC
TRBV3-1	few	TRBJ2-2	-	CASSTGPGLNTGELFF	TGTGCCAGCAGCACCGGACCGGGACTTAACACCGGGGAGCTGTTTTTT
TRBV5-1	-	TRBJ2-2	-	CASSPSQPTGELFF	TGCGCCAGCAGCCCGAGCCAGCCGACCGGGGAGCTGTTTTTT
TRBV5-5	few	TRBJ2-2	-	CASSLVVSGMAFGGELFF	TGTGCCAGCAGCTTGGTGGTTTCGGGGATGGCCTTCGGCGGGGAGCTGTTTTTT